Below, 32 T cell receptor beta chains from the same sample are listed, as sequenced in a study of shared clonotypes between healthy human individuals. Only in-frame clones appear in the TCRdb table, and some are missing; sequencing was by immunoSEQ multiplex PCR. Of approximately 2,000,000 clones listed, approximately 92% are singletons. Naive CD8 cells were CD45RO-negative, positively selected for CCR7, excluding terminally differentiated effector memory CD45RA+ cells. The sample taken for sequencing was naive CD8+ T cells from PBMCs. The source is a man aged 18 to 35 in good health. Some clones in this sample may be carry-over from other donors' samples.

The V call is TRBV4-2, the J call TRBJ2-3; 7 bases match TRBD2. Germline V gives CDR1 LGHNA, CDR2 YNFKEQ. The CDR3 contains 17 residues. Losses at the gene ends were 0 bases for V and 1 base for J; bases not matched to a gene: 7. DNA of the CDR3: TGTGCCAGCAGCCAAGATCAACTAGCGCTAGGCACAGATACGCAGTATTTT. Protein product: CASSQDQLALGTDTQYF.

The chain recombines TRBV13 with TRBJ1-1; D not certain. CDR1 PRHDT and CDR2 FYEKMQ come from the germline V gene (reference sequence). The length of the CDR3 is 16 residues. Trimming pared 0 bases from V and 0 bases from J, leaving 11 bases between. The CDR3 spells CASSLGRRKLNTEAFF. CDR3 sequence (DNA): TGTGCCAGCAGCTTAGGTAGGCGGAAACTGAACACTGAAGCTTTCTTT.

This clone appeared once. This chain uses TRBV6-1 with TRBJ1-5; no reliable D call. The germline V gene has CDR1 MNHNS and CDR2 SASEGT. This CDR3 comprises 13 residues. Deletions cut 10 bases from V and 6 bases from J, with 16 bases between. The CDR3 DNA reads TGTGCCACCCTAACCGGGGTACGTCAGCCCCAGCATTTT. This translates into CATLTGVRQPQHF.

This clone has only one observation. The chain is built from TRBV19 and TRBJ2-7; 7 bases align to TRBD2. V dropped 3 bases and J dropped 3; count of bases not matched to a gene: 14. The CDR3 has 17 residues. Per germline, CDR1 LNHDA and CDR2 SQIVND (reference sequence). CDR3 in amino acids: CASSIGSTSGGSYEQYF. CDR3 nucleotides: TGTGCCAGTAGTATTGGATCCACCAGTGGCGGGAGCTACGAGCAGTACTTC.

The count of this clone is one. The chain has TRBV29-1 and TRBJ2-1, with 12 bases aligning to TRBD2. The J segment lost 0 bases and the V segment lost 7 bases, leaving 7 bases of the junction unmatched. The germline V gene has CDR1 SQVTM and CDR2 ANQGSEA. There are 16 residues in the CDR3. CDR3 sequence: CSAGLAGLGSYNEQFF. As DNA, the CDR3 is TGCAGCGCCGGACTAGCGGGATTGGGCTCCTACAATGAGCAGTTCTTC.

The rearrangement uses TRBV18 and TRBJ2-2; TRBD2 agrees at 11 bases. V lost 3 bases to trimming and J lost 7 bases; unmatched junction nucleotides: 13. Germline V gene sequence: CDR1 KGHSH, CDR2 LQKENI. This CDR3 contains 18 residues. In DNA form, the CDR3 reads TGTGCCAGCTCACCGCTTCGAGGGGGACTAGCGGCTAGCGGGGAGCTGTTTTTT. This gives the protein CASSPLRGGLAASGELFF.

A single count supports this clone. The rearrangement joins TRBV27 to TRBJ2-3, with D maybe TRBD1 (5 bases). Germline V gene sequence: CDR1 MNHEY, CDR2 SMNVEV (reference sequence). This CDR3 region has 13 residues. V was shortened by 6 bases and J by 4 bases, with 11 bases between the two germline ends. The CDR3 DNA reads TGTGCCAGCAGCATGGGGCAGCCAGATACGCAGTATTTT. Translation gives CASSMGQPDTQYF.

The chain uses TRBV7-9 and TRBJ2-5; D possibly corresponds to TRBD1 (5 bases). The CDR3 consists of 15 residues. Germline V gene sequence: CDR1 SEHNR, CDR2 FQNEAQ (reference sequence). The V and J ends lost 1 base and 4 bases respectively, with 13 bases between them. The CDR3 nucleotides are TGTGCCAGCAGCTTAGGCCCTGACAGTGGAGAGACCCAGTACTTC. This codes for CASSLGPDSGETQYF. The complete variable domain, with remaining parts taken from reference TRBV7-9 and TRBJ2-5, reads DTGVSQNPRHKITKRGQNVTFRCDPISEHNRLYWYRQTLGQGPEFLTYFQNEAQLEKSRLLSDRFSAERPKGSFSTLEIQRTEQGDSAMYLCASSLGPDSGETQYFGPGTRLLVL.

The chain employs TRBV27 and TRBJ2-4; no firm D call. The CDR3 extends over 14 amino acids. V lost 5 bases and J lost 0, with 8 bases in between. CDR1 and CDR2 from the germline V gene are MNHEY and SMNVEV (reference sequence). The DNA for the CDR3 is TGTGCCAGCAGTCCAGGTATAGCCAAAAACATTCAGTACTTC. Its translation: CASSPGIAKNIQYF.

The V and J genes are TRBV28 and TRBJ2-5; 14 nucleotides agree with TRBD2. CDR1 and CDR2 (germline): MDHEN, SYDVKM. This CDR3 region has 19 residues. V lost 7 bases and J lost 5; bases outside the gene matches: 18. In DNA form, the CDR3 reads TGTGCCAGCACCCCGGGGACTAGCGGGAGTGTAGTGATGAAGGAGACCCAGTACTTC. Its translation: CASTPGTSGSVVMKETQYF. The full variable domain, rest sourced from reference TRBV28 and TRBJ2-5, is DVKVTQSSRYLVKRTGEKVFLECVQDMDHENMFWYRQDPGLGLRLIYFSYDVKMKEKGDIPEGYSVSREKKERFSLILESASTNQTSMYLCASTPGTSGSVVMKETQYFGPGTRLLVL.

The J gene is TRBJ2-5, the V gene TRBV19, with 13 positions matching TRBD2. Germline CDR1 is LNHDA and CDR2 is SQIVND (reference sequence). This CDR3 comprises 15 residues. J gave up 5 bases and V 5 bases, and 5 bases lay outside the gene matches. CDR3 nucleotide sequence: TGTGCCAGTAGTTCGAGGGGACTAGCGGGGGAGACCCAGTACTTC. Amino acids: CASSSRGLAGETQYF.

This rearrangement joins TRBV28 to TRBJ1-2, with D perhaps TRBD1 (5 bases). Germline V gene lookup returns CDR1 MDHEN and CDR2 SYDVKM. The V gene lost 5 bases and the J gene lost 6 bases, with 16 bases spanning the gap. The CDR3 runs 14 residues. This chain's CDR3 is CASSPLRGSNGYTF. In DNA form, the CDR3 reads TGTGCCAGCAGTCCCCTGAGGGGCTCGAATGGCTACACCTTC.

CDR3 sequence reads: CAISVTSSPYEQYF. CDR3 nucleotides: TGTGCCATCAGTGTCACTAGCAGTCCCTACGAGCAGTACTTC. This sequence joins TRBV10-3 and TRBJ2-7; TRBD2 is a possible D gene (6 bases). Germline loops: CDR1 ENHRY, CDR2 SYGVKD. The CDR3 contains 14 residues. Trimming left V 4 bases short and J 2 bases short, with 12 bases between.

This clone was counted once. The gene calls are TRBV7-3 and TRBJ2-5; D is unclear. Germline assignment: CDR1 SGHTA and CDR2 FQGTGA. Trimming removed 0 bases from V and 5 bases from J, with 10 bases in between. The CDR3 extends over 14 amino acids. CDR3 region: CASSLTIVGETQYF. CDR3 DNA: TGTGCCAGCAGCTTAACGATTGTGGGGGAGACCCAGTACTTC. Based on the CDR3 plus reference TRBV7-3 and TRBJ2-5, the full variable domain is GAGVSQTPSNKVTEKGKYVELRCDPISGHTALYWYRQSLGQGPEFLIYFQGTGAADDSGLPNDRFFAVRPEGSVSTLKIQRTERGDSAVYLCASSLTIVGETQYFGPGTRLLVL.

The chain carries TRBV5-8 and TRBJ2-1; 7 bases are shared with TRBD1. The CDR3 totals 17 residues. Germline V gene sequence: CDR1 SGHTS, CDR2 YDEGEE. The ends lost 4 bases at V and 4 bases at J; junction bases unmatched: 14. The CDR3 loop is CASSAAPGTETYNEQFF. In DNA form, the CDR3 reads TGTGCCAGCAGCGCAGCCCCCGGGACAGAAACTTACAATGAGCAGTTCTTC. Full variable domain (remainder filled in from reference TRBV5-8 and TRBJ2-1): EAGVTQSPTHLIKTRGQQATLRCSPISGHTSVYWYQQALGLGLQFLLWYDEGEERNRGNFPPRFSGRQFPNYSSELNVNALELEDSALYLCASSAAPGTETYNEQFFGPGTRLTVL.

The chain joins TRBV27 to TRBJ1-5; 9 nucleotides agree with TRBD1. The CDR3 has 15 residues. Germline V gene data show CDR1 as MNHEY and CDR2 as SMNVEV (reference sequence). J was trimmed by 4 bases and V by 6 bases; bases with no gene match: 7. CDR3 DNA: TGTGCCAGCAGCCCTGGACAGGGGCTTAATCAGCCCCAGCATTTT. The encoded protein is CASSPGQGLNQPQHF.

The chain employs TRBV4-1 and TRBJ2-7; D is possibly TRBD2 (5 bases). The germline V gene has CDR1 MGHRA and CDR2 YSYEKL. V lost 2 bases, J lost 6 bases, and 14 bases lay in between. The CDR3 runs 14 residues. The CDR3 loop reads CASSQFGNSAEQYF. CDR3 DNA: TGCGCCAGCAGCCAATTCGGTAATAGCGCCGAGCAGTACTTC.

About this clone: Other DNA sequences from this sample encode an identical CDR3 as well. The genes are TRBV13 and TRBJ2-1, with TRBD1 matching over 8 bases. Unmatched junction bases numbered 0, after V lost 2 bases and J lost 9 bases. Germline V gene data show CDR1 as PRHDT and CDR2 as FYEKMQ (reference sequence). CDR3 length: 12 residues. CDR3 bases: TGTGCCAGCAGCTTACAGGGGGCTGAGCAGTTCTTC. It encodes CASSLQGAEQFF.

The CDR3, as DNA: TGTGCCAGCAGCTCAGCTCGACAGGGTGGTTACGAGCAGTACTTC. Translated, it gives CASSSARQGGYEQYF. J is TRBJ2-7 and V is TRBV7-9; 7 bases align to TRBD1. CDR3 length: 15 amino acids. Germline loops: CDR1 SEHNR, CDR2 FQNEAQ (reference sequence). V lost 4 bases to trimming and J lost 4 bases; unmatched junction nucleotides: 10.

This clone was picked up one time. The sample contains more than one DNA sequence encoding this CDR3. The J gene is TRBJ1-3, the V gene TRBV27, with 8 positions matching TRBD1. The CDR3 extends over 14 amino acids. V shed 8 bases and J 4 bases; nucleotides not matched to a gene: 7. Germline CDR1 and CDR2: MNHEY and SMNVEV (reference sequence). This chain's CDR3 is CASSPRQGGNTIYF. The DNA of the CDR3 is TGTGCCAGCTCACCCAGACAGGGGGGAAACACCATATATTTT.

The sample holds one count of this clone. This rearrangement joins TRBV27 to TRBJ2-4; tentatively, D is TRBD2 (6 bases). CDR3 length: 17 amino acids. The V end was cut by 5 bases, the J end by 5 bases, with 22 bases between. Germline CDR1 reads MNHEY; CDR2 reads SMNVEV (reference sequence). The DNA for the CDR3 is TGTGCCAGCAGTCACCTCGACGTATCGGGACTCCAAAACATTCAGTACTTC. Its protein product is CASSHLDVSGLQNIQYF.

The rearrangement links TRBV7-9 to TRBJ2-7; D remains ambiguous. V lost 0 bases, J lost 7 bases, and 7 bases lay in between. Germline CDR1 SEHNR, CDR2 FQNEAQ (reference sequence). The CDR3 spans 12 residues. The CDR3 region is CASSLALPEQYF. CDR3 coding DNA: TGTGCCAGCAGCTTAGCCCTCCCAGAGCAGTACTTC.

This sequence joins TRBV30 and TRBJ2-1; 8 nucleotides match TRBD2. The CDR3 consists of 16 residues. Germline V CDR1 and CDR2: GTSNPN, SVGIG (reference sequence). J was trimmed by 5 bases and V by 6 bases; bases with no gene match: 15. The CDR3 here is CACSPRGLGWDNEQFF. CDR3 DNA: TGTGCCTGTTCCCCAAGGGGACTAGGGTGGGACAATGAGCAGTTCTTC.

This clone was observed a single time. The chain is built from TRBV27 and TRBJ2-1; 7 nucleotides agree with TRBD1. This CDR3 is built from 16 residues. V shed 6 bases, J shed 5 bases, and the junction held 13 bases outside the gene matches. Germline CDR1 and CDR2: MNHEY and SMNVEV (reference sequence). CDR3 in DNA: TGTGCCAGCAGCGTTTTTACCGGGACAGCCCACAATGAGCAGTTCTTC. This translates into CASSVFTGTAHNEQFF.

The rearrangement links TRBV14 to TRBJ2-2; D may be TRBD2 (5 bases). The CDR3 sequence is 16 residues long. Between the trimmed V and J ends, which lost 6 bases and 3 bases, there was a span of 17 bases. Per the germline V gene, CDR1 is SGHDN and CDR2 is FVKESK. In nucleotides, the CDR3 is TGTGCCAGCAGTCAGACATCCGGGGTTCACACCGGGGAGCTGTTTTTT. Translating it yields CASSQTSGVHTGELFF.

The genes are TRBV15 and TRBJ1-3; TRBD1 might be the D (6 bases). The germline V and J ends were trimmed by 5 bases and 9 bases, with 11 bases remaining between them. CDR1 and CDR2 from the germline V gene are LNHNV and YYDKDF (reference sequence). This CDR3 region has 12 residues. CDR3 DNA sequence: TGTGCCACCAGCGACAGGTCTTCCACCATATATTTT. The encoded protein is CATSDRSSTIYF. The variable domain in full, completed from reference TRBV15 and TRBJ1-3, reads DAMVIQNPRYQVTQFGKPVTLSCSQTLNHNVMYWYQQKSSQAPKLLFHYYDKDFNNEADTPDNFQSRRPNTSFCFLDIRSPGLGDTAMYLCATSDRSSTIYFGEGSWLTVV.

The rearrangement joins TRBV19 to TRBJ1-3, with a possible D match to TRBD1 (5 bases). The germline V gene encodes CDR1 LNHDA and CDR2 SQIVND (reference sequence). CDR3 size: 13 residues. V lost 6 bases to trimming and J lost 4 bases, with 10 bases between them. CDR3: CASSGGTGNTIYF. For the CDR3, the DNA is TGTGCCAGTAGCGGCGGGACCGGAAACACCATATATTTT.

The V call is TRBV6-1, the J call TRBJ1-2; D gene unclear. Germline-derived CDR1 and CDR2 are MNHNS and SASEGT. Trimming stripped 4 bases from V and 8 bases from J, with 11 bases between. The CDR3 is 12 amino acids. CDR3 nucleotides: TGTGCCAGCAGTGTCCTGACCTGGGGCTACACCTTC. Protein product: CASSVLTWGYTF.

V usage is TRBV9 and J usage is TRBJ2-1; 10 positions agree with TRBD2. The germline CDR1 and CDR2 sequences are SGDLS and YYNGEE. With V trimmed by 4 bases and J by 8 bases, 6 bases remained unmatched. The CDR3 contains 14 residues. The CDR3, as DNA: TGTGCCAGCAGCACTAGCGGGACTCCACATGAGCAGTTCTTC. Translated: CASSTSGTPHEQFF.

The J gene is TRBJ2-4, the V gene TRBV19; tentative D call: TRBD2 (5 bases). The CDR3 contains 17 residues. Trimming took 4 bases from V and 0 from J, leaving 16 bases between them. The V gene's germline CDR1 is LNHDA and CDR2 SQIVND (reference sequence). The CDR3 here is CASSTLLSGLAKNIQYF. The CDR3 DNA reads TGTGCCAGTAGTACCCTCCTATCTGGACTAGCCAAAAACATTCAGTACTTC.

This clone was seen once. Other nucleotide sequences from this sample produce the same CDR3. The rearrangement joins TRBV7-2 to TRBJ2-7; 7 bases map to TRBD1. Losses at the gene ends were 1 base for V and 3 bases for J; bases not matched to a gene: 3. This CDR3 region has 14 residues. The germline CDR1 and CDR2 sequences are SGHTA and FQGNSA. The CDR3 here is CASSLGQGLYEQYF. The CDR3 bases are TGTGCCAGCAGCTTAGGACAGGGTCTCTACGAGCAGTACTTC. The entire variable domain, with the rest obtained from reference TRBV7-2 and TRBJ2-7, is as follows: GAGVSQSPSNKVTEKGKDVELRCDPISGHTALYWYRQSLGQGLEFLIYFQGNSAPDKSGLPSDRFSAERTGGSVSTLTIQRTQQEDSAVYLCASSLGQGLYEQYFGPGTRLTVT.

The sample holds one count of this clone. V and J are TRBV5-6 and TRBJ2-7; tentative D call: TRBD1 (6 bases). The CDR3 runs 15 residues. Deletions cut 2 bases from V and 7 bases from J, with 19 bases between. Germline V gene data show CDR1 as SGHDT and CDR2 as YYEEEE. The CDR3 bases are TGTGCCAGCAGCTTTAGGGACACAAAGAGGGAAGAGCAGTACTTC. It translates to CASSFRDTKREEQYF.